Each of the 20 T cell receptor beta chains below was sequenced from the same sample in a study of T cell repertoires in cytomegalovirus infection (dated 2019 in TCRdb). Sequencing was carried out with an Illumina HiSeq 1500. In TCRdb, the public reads were trimmed at Q25 with fastp and aligned with MiXCR, with productive beta chains retained. CDR3 protein duplicates are merged, each entry listing the most common genes and DNA. The sample table lists roughly 500,000 distinct CDR3 sequences, 33% of them with a count of one. Jointly, the top ten make up roughly a sixth of the sample. Their specific antigens are unknown. The intended sense of this specimen's treatment or condition label: in vitro stimulation with specific CMV peptide epitopes to enrich CMV-specific T cells. Sequencing used cultured PBMCs, obtained from culture after CMV antigen stimulation. The source is a human donor in good health (CMV status not recorded). Some clones in this sample may be carry-over from other donors' samples.

The chain couples TRBV12-3 or TRBV12-4 to TRBJ1-6, with D hard to call. The CDR3 spans 17 residues. Trimming pared 3 bases from V and 9 bases from J, leaving 21 bases between. The CDR3 protein is CASSLALSGHLGSPLHF. The CDR3, as DNA: TGTGCCAGCAGTTTGGCCCTTTCGGGCCACCTGGGTTCACCCCTCCACTTT.

The V call is TRBV19, the J call TRBJ2-2; D remains ambiguous. In germline, CDR1 is LNHDA, CDR2 SQIVND (reference sequence). CDR3 size: 15 residues. V lost 6 bases, J lost 4 bases, and 15 bases lay in between. The CDR3 region is CASSGTWPSTGELFF. CDR3 bases: TGTGCCAGTAGCGGCACATGGCCGAGCACCGGGGAGCTGTTTTTT.

This clonotype was recorded only once. The chain links TRBV27 to TRBJ2-3; the match to TRBD2 covers 7 bases. This CDR3 is built from 15 residues. After removal of 2 bases from V and 4 bases from J, the junction contained 6 bases not matched to a gene. CDR1 MNHEY and CDR2 SMNVEV come from the germline V gene (reference sequence). This CDR3 is CASSLAGVRSDTQYF. DNA of the CDR3: TGTGCCAGCAGTTTAGCGGGAGTACGCTCAGATACGCAGTATTTT.

This clonotype is a singleton in its sample. The chain recombines TRBV27 with TRBJ2-1; TRBD1 aligns across 7 bases. The trim removed 6 bases at V and 7 bases at J, leaving 9 bases unmatched. The CDR3 spans 14 residues. Germline V lookup: CDR1 MNHEY, CDR2 SMNVEV (reference sequence). The CDR3 region is CASRTGVGWNEQFF. The CDR3, as DNA: TGTGCCAGCAGAACAGGGGTGGGGTGGAATGAGCAGTTCTTC.

For the CDR3, the DNA is TGTGCCAGCAGACGACCCGGCACCGGGGAGCTGTTTTTT. Protein sequence: CASRRPGTGELFF. The chain has TRBV11-2 and TRBJ2-2; D unresolved. The CDR3 has 13 residues. Trimming removed 6 bases from V and 4 bases from J, with 9 bases in between. Germline V lookup: CDR1 SGHAT, CDR2 FQNNGV.

This clonotype was seen a few times. The V call is TRBV28, the J call TRBJ2-3; D is perhaps TRBD1 (6 bases). Germline V gene sequence: CDR1 MDHEN, CDR2 SYDVKM. The CDR3 has 15 residues. V lost 5 bases to trimming and J lost 2 bases, with 14 bases between them. The CDR3 sequence: CASSQYRDLTDTQYF. CDR3 DNA sequence: TGTGCCAGCAGTCAGTACAGGGATCTCACAGATACGCAGTATTTT.

J is TRBJ1-5 and V is TRBV27; tentative D call: TRBD1 (5 bases). The CDR3 contains 14 residues. The ends were cut back, 6 bases at V and 4 bases at J, with 13 bases in the middle. Germline V gene data show CDR1 as MNHEY and CDR2 as SMNVEV (reference sequence). The CDR3 DNA is TGTGCCAGCAGCAGTAACTGGGGGAATCAGCCCCAGCATTTT. This encodes CASSSNWGNQPQHF.

The chain links TRBV12-3 or TRBV12-4 to TRBJ1-1, with a weak D call TRBD1 (6 bases). CDR3 length equals 15 residues. Deletions cut 7 bases from V and 4 bases from J, with 19 bases between. CDR3 in DNA: TGTGCCAGCAACTACCGGGGGGGGCTGGGCACTGAAGCTTTCTTT. Protein sequence: CASNYRGGLGTEAFF.

The chain couples TRBV15 to TRBJ1-1; weak D call: TRBD1 (5 bases). Trimming took off 0 bases at V and 7 bases at J, with 18 bases between the two ends. Germline V gene sequence: CDR1 LNHNV, CDR2 YYDKDF (reference sequence). This CDR3 comprises 16 residues. Here the CDR3 reads CATSRDGGLGGDEAFF. CDR3 nucleotides: TGTGCCACCAGCAGAGATGGGGGTTTGGGGGGAGATGAAGCTTTCTTT.

This clonotype came up a few times. J is TRBJ2-7 and V is TRBV27, with 10 nucleotides matching TRBD2. Trimming at V came to 6 bases and at J to 5 bases, leaving 10 bases not matched to a gene. Germline V gene lookup returns CDR1 MNHEY and CDR2 SMNVEV (reference sequence). The CDR3 is 15 residues long. The DNA for the CDR3 is TGTGCCAGCAGGACGAACGGACTAGCGGAGAACGAGCAGTACGTC. This translates into CASRTNGLAENEQYV.

This clonotype turned up a few times. The CDR3 bases are TGTGCCAGCAGCCAAGATTTCAGCGGGAGCTCCGAGCAGTACGTC. It encodes CASSQDFSGSSEQYV. The chain carries TRBV3-1 and TRBJ2-7, with 8 bases matching TRBD2. With V trimmed by 0 bases and J by 6 bases, 7 bases remained unmatched. The V gene's germline CDR1 is LGHDT and CDR2 YNNKEL (reference sequence). The CDR3 is 15 amino acids.

V and J are TRBV6-1 and TRBJ1-2, with 8 bases identical to TRBD1. The CDR3 length is 14 residues. V lost 6 bases, J lost 4 bases, and 7 bases stayed unmatched. CDR1 is MNHNS and CDR2 is SASEGT in the germline V gene. The CDR3 bases are TGTGCCAGCAGACCTGGACAGGGCGGCTATGGCTACACCTTC. It specifies CASRPGQGGYGYTF.

The chain carries TRBV19 and TRBJ2-1, with 9 positions matching TRBD1. This CDR3 region has 14 residues. CDR1 is LNHDA, CDR2 SQIVND, per germline (reference sequence). Trimming took 4 bases from V and 3 from J; bases not matched to a gene: 1. CDR3 sequence: CASSRQGGYNEQFF. Written as DNA, the CDR3 is TGTGCCAGTAGTAGACAGGGGGGCTACAATGAGCAGTTCTTC.

This clonotype was picked up a small number of times. This sequence joins TRBV20-1 and TRBJ2-5; D assignment may be TRBD1 or TRBD2 (5 bases each). CDR1 DFQATT and CDR2 SNEGSKA come from the germline V gene (reference sequence). There are 18 residues in the CDR3. Trimming pared 3 bases from V and 4 bases from J, leaving 27 bases between. In nucleotides, the CDR3 is TGCAGTGCTAGTAGACGGGGCCAAGTCCCTTTAGGAGGAGAGACCCAGTACTTC. Translating gives CSASRRGQVPLGGETQYF.

V gene TRBV27 combines with J gene TRBJ2-1; TRBD2 matches 8 bases. This CDR3 has 15 amino acids. Unmatched junction bases numbered 10, after V lost 2 bases and J lost 10 bases. Germline CDR1 is MNHEY and CDR2 is SMNVEV (reference sequence). CDR3 amino acids: CASSLSGSPRGEQFF. In nucleotides, the CDR3 is TGTGCCAGCAGTTTAAGCGGGAGTCCACGGGGGGAGCAGTTCTTC.

This clonotype was counted a single time. The chain links TRBV9 to TRBJ2-1, with 8 bases identical to TRBD2. Germline V gene data show CDR1 as SGDLS and CDR2 as YYNGEE. The junction had 15 bases not matched to a gene; V was cut back by 4 bases and J by 12 bases. The CDR3 is 15 amino acids. The CDR3 nucleotides read TGTGCCAGCAGCTCTGGGGGGCTAGCGGGTCCAAGGCAGTTCTTC. Its translation: CASSSGGLAGPRQFF.

The gene calls are TRBV4-1 and TRBJ1-4; 7 positions match TRBD1. The germline V gene has CDR1 MGHRA and CDR2 YSYEKL. The CDR3 has 15 amino acids. The ends lost 4 bases at V and 0 bases at J; junction bases unmatched: 2. The CDR3 DNA follows: TGCGCCAGCAGCCGAGGACAGGCAACTAATGAAAAACTGTTTTTT. This encodes CASSRGQATNEKLFF.

This clonotype was counted only a few times. J is TRBJ1-2 and V is TRBV7-9; TRBD1 is a possible D gene (5 bases). The CDR3 is 15 residues long. Germline loops: CDR1 SEHNR, CDR2 FQNEAQ (reference sequence). Trimming stripped 5 bases from V and 0 bases from J, with 13 bases between. CDR3 region: CASSPRQSPNYGYTF. As DNA, the CDR3 is TGTGCCAGCAGCCCCAGACAGAGTCCTAACTATGGCTACACCTTC.

This chain joins TRBV7-9 and TRBJ2-6; TRBD1 matches 8 bases. V shed 8 bases and J 1 base; nucleotides not matched to a gene: 13. The CDR3 runs 18 residues. Germline V gene sequence: CDR1 SEHNR, CDR2 FQNEAQ (reference sequence). CDR3 DNA: TGTGCCAGCTCATACCTCAGGGGGCGCGTATCTGGGGCCAACGTCCTGACTTTC. Protein sequence: CASSYLRGRVSGANVLTF.

This clonotype was seen more than once but under ten times. This chain joins TRBV6-8 and TRBJ2-5; unclear D gene. The CDR3 covers 13 residues. Germline assignment: CDR1 MNHGY and CDR2 SAAAGT. Trimming took off 4 bases at V and 2 bases at J, with 8 bases between the two ends. Here the CDR3 DNA reads TGTGCCAGCAGTTCTCTGAATCAAGAGACCCAGTACTTC. This codes for CASSSLNQETQYF.